The 25 T cell receptor beta chains below come from one sample, sequenced in a study of cytomegalovirus exposure and HLA in healthy donors (dated by TCRdb to about 2017). To prepare the library, the immunoSEQ multiplex PCR assay was applied. TCRdb carries this immuneACCESS record with in-frame sequences only. Its versions omit some clonotypes, under half of them owing to an unresolved V gene in the studies checked, with the rest unexplained. The sample has 200,000 to 250,000 clones on record, around 78% of them singletons. Clones ranked in the top ten supply 5.5% to 6.5% of the sample. The material sequenced was PBMCs. Receptors originate from a woman younger than 35 in good health and CMV-seronegative.

The V gene is TRBV6-6, the J gene TRBJ1-1; 11 bases are shared with TRBD1. Germline CDR1 MNHNY, CDR2 SVGAGI (reference sequence). The CDR3 sequence is 14 residues long. With V trimmed by 4 bases and J by 6 bases, 4 bases remained unmatched. The CDR3 region is CASSSGQGAAEAFF. CDR3 nucleotide sequence: TGTGCCAGCAGTTCCGGACAGGGGGCCGCTGAAGCTTTCTTT.

V is TRBV6-5 and J is TRBJ2-2; 7 positions match TRBD1. Per the germline V gene, CDR1 is MNHEY and CDR2 is SVGAGI. The CDR3 extends over 15 amino acids. V lost 7 bases to trimming and J lost 6 bases; unmatched junction nucleotides: 11. CDR3 residues: CASTAGGSVPGELFF. The DNA for the CDR3 is TGTGCCAGCACTGCAGGGGGTTCGGTACCCGGGGAGCTGTTTTTT.

This chain connects TRBV9 to TRBJ2-5; possible D gene TRBD2, 5 bases. V was shortened by 3 bases and J by 9 bases, with 15 bases between the two germline ends. The CDR3 spans 13 residues. CDR1 is SGDLS, CDR2 YYNGEE, per germline. In nucleotides, the CDR3 is TGTGCCAGCAGCGACTACGAGCGAGGGCCCCAGTACTTC. This encodes CASSDYERGPQYF.

The chain's CDR3 is CASSVGKLFF. As DNA, the CDR3 is TGTGCCAGCAGTGTCGGGAAACTGTTTTTT. The chain is built from TRBV6-1 and TRBJ1-4; D is uncertain. CDR1 MNHNS and CDR2 SASEGT come from the germline V gene. Trimming shortened V by 4 bases and J by 11 bases, and 5 bases separated the two germline ends. This CDR3 spans 10 amino acids.

This chain uses TRBV19 with TRBJ1-5, with 8 bases lining up with TRBD1. The CDR3 has 17 residues. Germline-derived CDR1 and CDR2 are LNHDA and SQIVND (reference sequence). With 4 bases clipped from V and 4 bases from J, the junction kept 12 bases outside the gene matches. CDR3 sequence: CASSRNSPGGWNQPQHF. The CDR3 DNA is TGTGCCAGTAGTAGAAACAGTCCAGGGGGCTGGAATCAGCCCCAGCATTTT.

V and J are TRBV5-1 and TRBJ1-2; D is possibly TRBD1 (6 bases). Germline loops: CDR1 SGHRS, CDR2 YFSETQ. Between the trimmed V and J ends, which lost 0 bases and 4 bases, there was a span of 10 bases. The CDR3 contains 14 residues. This chain's CDR3 is CASSLEGGSYGYTF. CDR3 in DNA: TGCGCCAGCAGCTTGGAAGGGGGTTCCTATGGCTACACCTTC. Full variable domain (remainder filled in from reference TRBV5-1 and TRBJ1-2): KAGVTQTPRYLIKTRGQQVTLSCSPISGHRSVSWYQQTPGQGLQFLFEYFSETQRNKGNFPGRFSGRQFSNSRSEMNVSTLELGDSALYLCASSLEGGSYGYTFGSGTRLTVV.

This chain uses TRBV10-1 with TRBJ2-2, with TRBD1 matching over 9 bases. Germline V lookup: CDR1 WNHNN, CDR2 SYGVQD (reference sequence). CDR3 length: 15 amino acids. V lost 5 bases, J lost 1 base, and 2 bases stayed unmatched. The CDR3: CASSSGQGNTGELFF. CDR3 sequence (DNA): TGCGCCAGCAGTTCGGGACAGGGGAACACCGGGGAGCTGTTTTTT.

CDR3 sequence: CAISESEQKEETQYF. The CDR3 DNA sequence: TGTGCCATCAGTGAGTCGGAGCAGAAAGAGGAGACCCAGTACTTC. The rearrangement joins TRBV10-3 to TRBJ2-5; D gene ambiguous. V lost 0 bases and J lost 5, with 13 bases in between. From germline, CDR1 is ENHRY and CDR2 SYGVKD. The CDR3 contains 15 residues.

The CDR3 bases are TGTGCCAGCAGTTTACTCCGGAGGGCTGAAGCTTTCTTT. Translation: CASSLLRRAEAFF. V is TRBV27 and J is TRBJ1-1; D gene uncertain. CDR1 and CDR2 (germline): MNHEY, SMNVEV (reference sequence). Trimming stripped 2 bases from V and 6 bases from J, with 10 bases between. This CDR3 has 13 residues.

The chain combines TRBV6-5 with TRBJ2-1; 11 positions agree with TRBD2. The germline V gene has CDR1 MNHEY and CDR2 SVGAGI. V gave up 5 bases and J gave up 8 bases; unmatched junction bases: 5. CDR3 size: 14 residues. CDR3 in DNA: TGTGCCAGCAGTCTAGCGGGGGGATTATATGAGCAGTTCTTC. It codes for CASSLAGGLYEQFF.

The chain combines TRBV27 with TRBJ2-1; D may be TRBD2 (5 bases). The CDR3 spans 15 residues. V was cut by 3 bases and J by 7 bases, with 16 bases left in between. Germline V gives CDR1 MNHEY, CDR2 SMNVEV (reference sequence). The CDR3: CASSFKGDLWNEQFF. The CDR3 region has the DNA TGTGCCAGCAGTTTTAAGGGAGATCTATGGAATGAGCAGTTCTTC.

The table lists this clone with a count of one. The chain combines TRBV27 with TRBJ2-7, with 7 nucleotides matching TRBD1. CDR1 and CDR2 from the germline V gene are MNHEY and SMNVEV (reference sequence). There are 14 residues in the CDR3. V was pared by 5 bases and J by 1 base, with 5 bases of the junction left unmatched. This chain's CDR3 is CASSLPGQSYEQYF. CDR3 in DNA: TGTGCCAGCAGTCTACCGGGACAGTCCTACGAGCAGTACTTC.

This chain connects TRBV11-3 to TRBJ1-1; the D is unclear. V dropped 3 bases and J dropped 0 bases, with 5 bases sitting between them. CDR1 and CDR2 from the germline V gene are SGHNT and YENEEA. CDR3 size: 13 residues. The CDR3 nucleotides are TGTGCCAGCAGCTTTGAAGTGAACACTGAAGCTTTCTTT. Translating it yields CASSFEVNTEAFF.

The chain recombines TRBV7-9 with TRBJ2-2; TRBD2 agrees at 9 bases. The V segment lost 4 bases and the J segment 3 bases; nucleotides outside the gene matches: 9. The CDR3 runs to 17 residues. Looked up from germline, CDR1 is SEHNR and CDR2 is FQNEAQ (reference sequence). The CDR3 is CASSSPRTSEHTGELFF. The CDR3, as DNA: TGTGCCAGCAGCTCACCCAGGACTAGCGAACACACCGGGGAGCTGTTTTTT.

The genes are TRBV9 and TRBJ2-3; 12 bases match TRBD2. This CDR3 spans 18 amino acids. CDR1 SGDLS and CDR2 YYNGEE come from the germline V gene. V was pared by 1 base and J by 6 bases, with 12 bases of the junction left unmatched. CDR3 region: CASSVPLGTSGREDTQYF. Here the CDR3 DNA reads TGTGCCAGCAGCGTACCCCTAGGGACTAGCGGGCGGGAGGATACGCAGTATTTT.

The chain is built from TRBV29-1 and TRBJ1-2; D might be TRBD1 (5 bases). The CDR3 length is 13 residues. V was clipped by 3 bases and J by 7 bases, with 15 bases between them. Germline CDR1 SQVTM, CDR2 ANQGSEA. The CDR3 region has the DNA TGCAGCGTTGATGTACGAGGGGTAGGTGGCTACACCTTC. This translates into CSVDVRGVGGYTF.

The chain links TRBV2 to TRBJ1-2; D might be TRBD1 (5 bases). This CDR3 has 13 amino acids. Germline lookup yields CDR1 SNHLY and CDR2 FYNNEI. The V gene lost 5 bases and the J gene lost 2 bases, with 9 bases spanning the gap. The CDR3 loop is CASSRGVNYGYTF. The CDR3 DNA sequence: TGTGCCAGCAGTCGGGGGGTAAACTATGGCTACACCTTC.

V and J are TRBV28 and TRBJ2-1; D gene uncertain. V dropped 6 bases and J dropped 7 bases, with 13 bases sitting between them. The germline V gene has CDR1 MDHEN and CDR2 SYDVKM. This CDR3 region has 13 residues. The CDR3: CASRPPGRNEQFF. Written as DNA, the CDR3 is TGTGCCAGCAGACCGCCGGGTAGGAATGAGCAGTTCTTC.

The chain links TRBV5-1 to TRBJ2-7; 7 positions agree with TRBD1. After removal of 0 bases from V and 4 bases from J, the junction contained 7 bases not matched to a gene. Germline V gives CDR1 SGHRS, CDR2 YFSETQ. The CDR3 length is 15 residues. CDR3 DNA sequence: TGCGCCAGCAGCTTGGAGCGGACAGGTCCTTACGAGCAGTACTTC. Translating gives CASSLERTGPYEQYF.

In this sample, this clone turned up a few times. The chain joins TRBV14 to TRBJ2-7, with D perhaps matching TRBD2 (5 bases). The CDR3 runs to 15 residues. The V end was cut by 1 base, the J end by 4 bases, with 14 bases between. Germline CDR1 and CDR2: SGHDN and FVKESK. The CDR3 region has the DNA TGTGCCAGCAGCCAAGCGGACGCGGGTGTTTACGAGCAGTACTTC. Translated: CASSQADAGVYEQYF.

The chain couples TRBV29-1 to TRBJ1-1; the D is unclear. Germline values: CDR1 SQVTM, CDR2 ANQGSEA. Trimming left V 5 bases short and J 1 base short, with 8 bases between. This CDR3 has 12 residues. For the CDR3, the DNA is TGCAGCGTTAATTCCGGGAACACTGAAGCTTTCTTT. Translation gives CSVNSGNTEAFF.

CDR3 sequence reads: CAWSVGQALTNEKLFF. The CDR3 DNA follows: TGTGCCTGGAGTGTAGGTCAGGCATTAACTAATGAAAAACTGTTTTTT. This chain joins TRBV30 and TRBJ1-4; D gene ambiguous. Trimming pared 0 bases from V and 1 base from J, leaving 12 bases between. Germline CDR1 GTSNPN, CDR2 SVGIG (reference sequence). There are 16 residues in the CDR3.

This chain connects TRBV2 to TRBJ1-1; D call uncertain. The CDR3 covers 12 residues. Germline assignment: CDR1 SNHLY and CDR2 FYNNEI. The V end lost 2 bases, the J end lost 10 bases, and 11 bases lay between the germline ends. The CDR3 loop is CASSESGWRAFF. The CDR3 DNA reads as TGTGCCAGCAGTGAAAGTGGGTGGAGAGCTTTCTTT. Based on the CDR3 plus reference TRBV2 and TRBJ1-1, the full variable domain is EPEVTQTPSHQVTQMGQEVILRCVPISNHLYFYWYRQILGQKVEFLVSFYNNEISEKSEIFDDQFSVERPDGSNFTLKIRSTKLEDSAMYFCASSESGWRAFFGQGTRLTVV.

J is TRBJ2-5 and V is TRBV9; unclear D gene. V lost 7 bases and J lost 3, with 7 bases in between. This CDR3 is 11 amino acids long. Germline V gives CDR1 SGDLS, CDR2 YYNGEE. CDR3 sequence reads: CASGWKETQYF. CDR3 nucleotides: TGTGCCAGCGGGTGGAAAGAGACCCAGTACTTC.

The V gene is TRBV27, the J gene TRBJ2-2; TRBD2 agrees at 11 bases. Unmatched junction bases numbered 8, after V lost 5 bases and J lost 3 bases. This CDR3 spans 17 amino acids. The germline gives CDR1 MNHEY, CDR2 SMNVEV (reference sequence). CDR3: CASSGLAGGPHTGELFF. CDR3 DNA sequence: TGTGCCAGCAGTGGCCTAGCGGGGGGTCCTCACACCGGGGAGCTGTTTTTT.